The clone carrying this T cell receptor (beta chain) was counted between two and nine times. The target antigen is unknown. The same CDR3 is also encoded by other DNA sequences in this sample. TCRdb keeps only in-frame clones here, not all; method: immunoSEQ multiplex PCR. The table includes fewer than 11,000 clones, 60% detected once. This entry belongs to a study of tumor-infiltrating lymphocytes in localized non-small cell lung cancer. Whole-study context: Several tumor histologies, both smoking statuses, and some post-neoadjuvant chemotherapy samples were included. Resected tumor was paired with non-adjacent uninvolved lung from the same patient.

Findings of the study overall: Available tissue quantity limited TCR sequencing to a patient subset. No T-cell fraction difference was seen between IM1 and IM2 tumors.

V lost 1 base to trimming and J lost 1 base, with 5 bases between them. Germline V gene sequence: CDR1 LNHNV, CDR2 YYDKDF (reference sequence). The CDR3 runs 14 residues. The TCR sequence derives from a human donor with non-small cell lung cancer. This chain links TRBV15 with TRBJ1-5; D is unclear. Sequenced material: uninvolved lung tissue not adjacent to the tumor. The CDR3 sequence is CATSRVTSNQPQHF. CDR3 nucleotide sequence: TGTGCCACCAGCAGAGTGACCAGCAATCAGCCCCAGCATTTT. Supplemented by reference TRBV15 and TRBJ1-5, the full variable domain reads DAMVIQNPRYQVTQFGKPVTLSCSQTLNHNVMYWYQQKSSQAPKLLFHYYDKDFNNEADTPDNFQSRRPNTSFCFLDIRSPGLGDTAMYLCATSRVTSNQPQHFGDGTRLSIL.